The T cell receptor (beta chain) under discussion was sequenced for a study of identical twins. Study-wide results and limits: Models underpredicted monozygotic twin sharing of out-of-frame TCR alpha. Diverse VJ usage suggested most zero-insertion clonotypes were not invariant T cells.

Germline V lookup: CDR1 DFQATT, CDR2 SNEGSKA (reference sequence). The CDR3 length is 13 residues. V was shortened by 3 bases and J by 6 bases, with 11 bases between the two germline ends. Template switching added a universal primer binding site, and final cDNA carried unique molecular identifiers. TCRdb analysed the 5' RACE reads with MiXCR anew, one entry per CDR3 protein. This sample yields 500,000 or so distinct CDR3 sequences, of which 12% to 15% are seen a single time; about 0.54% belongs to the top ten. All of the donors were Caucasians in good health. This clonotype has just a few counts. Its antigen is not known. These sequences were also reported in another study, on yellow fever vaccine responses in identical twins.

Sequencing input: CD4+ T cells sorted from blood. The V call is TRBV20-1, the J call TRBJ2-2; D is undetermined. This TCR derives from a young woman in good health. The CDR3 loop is CSAREGSAGELFF. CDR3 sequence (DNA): TGCAGTGCTAGGGAAGGGTCCGCCGGGGAGCTGTTTTTT.